This is a list of T cell receptor beta chains from one sample in a study of shared clonotypes between healthy human individuals. Assay used: immunoSEQ multiplex PCR; TCRdb lists only in-frame clones, some missing. This repertoire shows 2 million to 3 million clones, 80% to 95% found once; its top ten account for about 0.34%. The sample comprised naive CD4+ T cells from PBMCs. The receptors come from a man between 18 and 29 years old in good health. Some clones in this sample may be carry-over from other donors' samples. CDR3s include the opening cysteine and the closing phenylalanine or tryptophan. A D gene is named only where the DNA matches it firmly. Size tells how often a clone was seen (once, few, many) or the class of an expanded clone, and some rows leave it out.

v_gene: TRBV18
abundance: NA
j_gene: TRBJ1-1
d_gene: TRBD1
CDR3aa: CASSPPGTGAGNTEAFF
CDR3nt: TGTGCCAGCTCACCTCCCGGGACAGGGGCGGGGAACACTGAAGCTTTCTTT

v_gene: TRBV5-6
abundance: NA
j_gene: TRBJ1-3
d_gene: TRBD1
CDR3aa: CASSLDRGRPGNTIYF
CDR3nt: TGTGCCAGCAGCTTGGACAGGGGGCGCCCCGGAAACACCATATATTTT

v_gene: TRBV14
abundance: NA
j_gene: TRBJ2-7
d_gene: TRBD1
CDR3aa: CASSPGTGPGGEQYF
CDR3nt: TGTGCCAGCAGCCCCGGGACAGGCCCAGGCGGCGAGCAGTACTTC

v_gene: TRBV28
abundance: NA
j_gene: TRBJ2-6
d_gene: NA
CDR3aa: CASSFGRGASGANVLTF
CDR3nt: TGTGCCAGCAGTTTCGGGAGAGGGGCGAGCGGGGCCAACGTCCTGACTTTC

v_gene: TRBV6-5
abundance: NA
j_gene: TRBJ2-1
d_gene: NA
CDR3aa: CASAASRGYNEQFF
CDR3nt: TGTGCCAGCGCGGCCTCTAGGGGCTACAATGAGCAGTTCTTC

v_gene: TRBV28
abundance: NA
j_gene: TRBJ2-1
d_gene: NA
CDR3aa: CASSLRGGTENDEQFF
CDR3nt: TGTGCCAGCAGTCTAAGGGGGGGGACAGAGAACGATGAGCAGTTCTTC

v_gene: TRBV7-2
abundance: NA
j_gene: TRBJ2-2
d_gene: TRBD2
CDR3aa: CASSRSRVLAITGELFF
CDR3nt: TGTGCCAGCAGCAGAAGTAGGGTACTAGCGATCACCGGGGAGCTGTTTTTT

v_gene: TRBV28
abundance: NA
j_gene: TRBJ2-3
d_gene: TRBD1
CDR3aa: CASSFRGTGYTDTQYF
CDR3nt: TGTGCCAGCAGTTTCCGGGGGACAGGTTACACAGATACGCAGTATTTT

v_gene: TRBV15
abundance: NA
j_gene: TRBJ2-7
d_gene: TRBD1
CDR3aa: CATSNFQGARSPYEQYF
CDR3nt: TGTGCCACCAGCAACTTTCAGGGGGCGCGGTCTCCCTACGAGCAGTACTTC

v_gene: TRBV10-3
abundance: once
j_gene: TRBJ2-3
d_gene: TRBD2
CDR3aa: CAISESIAGSPSTDTQYF
CDR3nt: TGTGCCATCAGTGAGTCAATAGCGGGCAGCCCTAGCACAGATACGCAGTATTTT

v_gene: TRBV11-2
abundance: once
j_gene: TRBJ2-1
d_gene: NA
CDR3aa: CASSSNGGGTATYNEQFF
CDR3nt: TGTGCCAGCAGCTCCAACGGCGGGGGGACAGCGACCTACAATGAGCAGTTCTTC

v_gene: TRBV2
abundance: NA
j_gene: TRBJ2-7
d_gene: TRBD1
CDR3aa: CACREDRELSYEQYF
CDR3nt: TGTGCCTGCAGGGAGGACAGGGAGCTCTCCTACGAGCAGTACTTC

v_gene: TRBV6-5
abundance: NA
j_gene: TRBJ2-7
d_gene: TRBD2
CDR3aa: CASSYSINSGKGEQYF
CDR3nt: TGTGCCAGCAGTTACTCGATTAACAGCGGGAAAGGAGAGCAGTACTTC

v_gene: TRBV2
abundance: NA
j_gene: TRBJ2-1
d_gene: NA
CDR3aa: CASRELGDEQFF
CDR3nt: TGTGCCAGCAGGGAGTTAGGGGATGAGCAGTTCTTC

v_gene: TRBV5-1
abundance: NA
j_gene: TRBJ2-4
d_gene: TRBD2
CDR3aa: CASSPPLGSGVNIQYF
CDR3nt: TGCGCCAGCAGCCCGCCCTTGGGTAGCGGGGTTAACATTCAGTACTTC

v_gene: TRBV9
abundance: NA
j_gene: TRBJ2-2
d_gene: NA
CDR3aa: CAGGDTNTGELFF
CDR3nt: TGTGCCGGCGGGGACACGAACACCGGGGAGCTGTTTTTT

v_gene: TRBV5-1
abundance: NA
j_gene: TRBJ1-4
d_gene: NA
CDR3aa: CASTERGQYNEKLFF
CDR3nt: TGCGCCAGCACCGAACGGGGGCAGTATAATGAAAAACTGTTTTTT

v_gene: TRBV7-3
abundance: NA
j_gene: TRBJ1-5
d_gene: TRBD1
CDR3aa: CARRGYTGGVNQPQHF
CDR3nt: TGTGCCCGGCGGGGATATACAGGGGGCGTTAATCAGCCCCAGCATTTT

v_gene: TRBV5-1
abundance: NA
j_gene: TRBJ2-5
d_gene: NA
CDR3aa: CASSIDQETQYF
CDR3nt: TGCGCCAGCAGCATAGACCAAGAGACCCAGTACTTC

v_gene: TRBV9
abundance: once
j_gene: TRBJ1-4
d_gene: TRBD1
CDR3aa: CASSGQGAGEKLFF
CDR3nt: TGTGCCAGCAGCGGACAGGGGGCTGGTGAAAAACTGTTTTTT

v_gene: TRBV2
abundance: NA
j_gene: TRBJ1-2
d_gene: TRBD1
CDR3aa: CASQGQGTVRGYTF
CDR3nt: TGTGCCAGCCAAGGACAGGGTACGGTCCGAGGCTACACCTTC

v_gene: TRBV4-2
abundance: NA
j_gene: TRBJ2-7
d_gene: NA
CDR3aa: CASSQDRIYEQYF
CDR3nt: TGTGCCAGCAGCCAAGACCGGATATACGAGCAGTACTTC

v_gene: TRBV7-9
abundance: NA
j_gene: TRBJ2-3
d_gene: NA
CDR3aa: CASSLAGLATDTQYF
CDR3nt: TGTGCCAGCAGCTTAGCGGGGCTAGCGACAGATACGCAGTATTTT

v_gene: TRBV18
abundance: NA
j_gene: TRBJ1-2
d_gene: TRBD1
CDR3aa: CASSPVTGEHGYTF
CDR3nt: TGTGCCAGCTCACCCGTAACAGGGGAGCATGGCTACACCTTC

v_gene: TRBV14
abundance: NA
j_gene: TRBJ2-1
d_gene: NA
CDR3aa: CASSQEWGVVHNEQFF
CDR3nt: TGTGCCAGCAGCCAAGAATGGGGAGTAGTCCACAATGAGCAGTTCTTC

v_gene: TRBV28
abundance: once
j_gene: TRBJ1-2
d_gene: NA
CDR3aa: CASSLFRPRGNYGYTF
CDR3nt: TGTGCCAGCAGTTTATTCCGACCCAGGGGTAACTATGGCTACACCTTC

v_gene: TRBV28
abundance: NA
j_gene: TRBJ2-3
d_gene: NA
CDR3aa: CASSFLGVGTDTQYF
CDR3nt: TGTGCCAGCAGTTTCTTAGGGGTTGGGACAGATACGCAGTATTTT

v_gene: TRBV2
abundance: NA
j_gene: TRBJ2-3
d_gene: TRBD1
CDR3aa: CASEGQGRTDTQYF
CDR3nt: TGTGCCAGCGAGGGACAGGGCCGCACAGATACGCAGTATTTT

v_gene: TRBV5-1
abundance: NA
j_gene: TRBJ2-2
d_gene: NA
CDR3aa: CASSLQGTDVGELFF
CDR3nt: TGCGCCAGCAGCTTGCAGGGTACGGACGTCGGGGAGCTGTTTTTT

v_gene: TRBV5-1
abundance: NA
j_gene: TRBJ2-3
d_gene: NA
CDR3aa: CASSSGVNTQYF
CDR3nt: TGCGCCAGCAGCTCAGGGGTAAATACGCAGTATTTT

v_gene: TRBV7-2
abundance: once
j_gene: TRBJ2-6
d_gene: NA
CDR3aa: CASRLIPGANVLTF
CDR3nt: TGTGCCAGCAGACTCATCCCTGGGGCCAACGTCCTGACTTTC

v_gene: TRBV6-1
abundance: NA
j_gene: TRBJ1-5
d_gene: TRBD1
CDR3aa: CASSNRGGGYQPQHF
CDR3nt: TGTGCCAGCAGTAACAGAGGAGGGGGCTATCAGCCCCAGCATTTT

v_gene: TRBV25-1
abundance: once
j_gene: TRBJ2-1
d_gene: NA
CDR3aa: CASSGPPWALVGFF
CDR3nt: TGTGCCAGCAGTGGACCCCCTTGGGCCCTGGTAGGGTTCTTC

v_gene: TRBV19
abundance: NA
j_gene: TRBJ1-2
d_gene: NA
CDR3aa: CASSVQGGANYGYTF
CDR3nt: TGTGCCAGTAGTGTCCAGGGAGGCGCTAACTATGGCTACACCTTC

v_gene: TRBV14
abundance: NA
j_gene: TRBJ2-5
d_gene: TRBD2
CDR3aa: CASSPSVGGRAETQYF
CDR3nt: TGTGCCAGCAGCCCTTCCGTCGGCGGGAGGGCAGAGACCCAGTACTTC

v_gene: TRBV7-2
abundance: NA
j_gene: TRBJ1-1
d_gene: NA
CDR3aa: CASSLAIRGPTNTEAFF
CDR3nt: TGTGCCAGCAGCTTAGCGATACGGGGGCCCACAAACACTGAAGCTTTCTTT

v_gene: TRBV20-1
abundance: NA
j_gene: TRBJ1-2
d_gene: NA
CDR3aa: CSAVESFGYTF
CDR3nt: TGCAGTGCCGTGGAGTCATTCGGCTACACCTTC

v_gene: TRBV11-2
abundance: NA
j_gene: TRBJ2-2
d_gene: TRBD1
CDR3aa: CASKETGSYTGELFF
CDR3nt: TGTGCCAGCAAAGAGACAGGGAGTTACACCGGGGAGCTGTTTTTT

v_gene: TRBV4-2
abundance: NA
j_gene: TRBJ1-1
d_gene: TRBD1
CDR3aa: CASSQTGQQNTEAFF
CDR3nt: TGTGCCAGCAGCCAAACGGGACAGCAGAACACTGAAGCTTTCTTT

v_gene: TRBV11-2
abundance: NA
j_gene: TRBJ1-2
d_gene: NA
CDR3aa: CASSLPPVANYGYTF
CDR3nt: TGTGCCAGCAGCCTTCCTCCGGTAGCTAACTATGGCTACACCTTC

v_gene: TRBV2
abundance: NA
j_gene: TRBJ2-7
d_gene: NA
CDR3aa: CASSEIGDKQYF
CDR3nt: TGTGCCAGCAGTGAAATCGGGGACAAGCAGTACTTC

v_gene: TRBV25-1
abundance: NA
j_gene: TRBJ2-3
d_gene: TRBD2
CDR3aa: CASSLAGGPPDTQYF
CDR3nt: TGTGCCAGCAGTCTAGCGGGAGGGCCTCCAGATACGCAGTATTTT

v_gene: TRBV7-6
abundance: NA
j_gene: TRBJ2-3
d_gene: TRBD2
CDR3aa: CASSGRARDTQYF
CDR3nt: TGTGCCAGCAGCGGGAGGGCACGCGATACGCAGTATTTT

v_gene: TRBV12-5
abundance: NA
j_gene: TRBJ2-4
d_gene: NA
CDR3aa: CASGSSSQGNIQYF
CDR3nt: TGTGCTAGTGGTTCATCCTCTCAGGGAAACATTCAGTACTTC

v_gene: TRBV6-5
abundance: NA
j_gene: TRBJ2-7
d_gene: NA
CDR3aa: CASSESGFDYEQYF
CDR3nt: TGTGCCAGCAGTGAATCGGGTTTTGACTACGAGCAGTACTTC

v_gene: TRBV19
abundance: NA
j_gene: TRBJ1-2
d_gene: NA
CDR3aa: CASRRSEGRFSGYTF
CDR3nt: TGTGCCAGTAGGCGGTCGGAGGGGAGATTTAGTGGCTACACCTTC

v_gene: TRBV19
abundance: NA
j_gene: TRBJ2-3
d_gene: NA
CDR3aa: CASLGWATDTQYF
CDR3nt: TGTGCCAGTCTAGGGTGGGCCACAGATACGCAGTATTTT

v_gene: TRBV5-1
abundance: NA
j_gene: TRBJ2-1
d_gene: NA
CDR3aa: CASSLFPLSSLYNEQFF
CDR3nt: TGCGCCAGCAGCCTTTTCCCCCTCTCGAGTCTGTACAATGAGCAGTTCTTC

v_gene: TRBV7-9
abundance: NA
j_gene: TRBJ2-3
d_gene: NA
CDR3aa: CASSLAWRDSDTQYF
CDR3nt: TGTGCCAGCAGCTTAGCATGGCGGGACTCAGATACGCAGTATTTT

v_gene: TRBV7-6
abundance: NA
j_gene: TRBJ2-7
d_gene: NA
CDR3aa: CASSFAGSSSYEQYF
CDR3nt: TGTGCCAGCAGCTTCGCGGGCTCAAGCTCCTACGAGCAGTACTTC

v_gene: TRBV7-9
abundance: once
j_gene: TRBJ2-1
d_gene: NA
CDR3aa: CASSFYEQFF
CDR3nt: TGTGCCAGCAGCTTCTATGAGCAGTTCTTC

v_gene: TRBV6-5
abundance: NA
j_gene: TRBJ2-7
d_gene: TRBD2
CDR3aa: CASIGTSEIYEQYF
CDR3nt: TGTGCCAGCATCGGGACTAGCGAAATTTACGAGCAGTACTTC

v_gene: TRBV5-1
abundance: NA
j_gene: TRBJ2-3
d_gene: TRBD2
CDR3aa: CASSLVVASGRDTQYF
CDR3nt: TGCGCCAGCAGCTTGGTGGTGGCTAGCGGGAGAGATACGCAGTATTTT